One sample yielded the 10 T cell receptor beta chains listed below, sequenced in a study of blood T cell repertoires in COVID-19. The assay was immunoSEQ multiplex PCR, and TCRdb's table has in-frame clones only and misses some. The data hold over 75,000 clones, with more than 65% observed a single time. Material for sequencing was peripheral blood. The receptors were gathered from a man aged 70 or older with acute or convalescent COVID-19.

The V call is TRBV5-1, the J call TRBJ2-3; 8 nucleotides match TRBD2. With 4 bases clipped from V and 0 bases from J, the junction kept 4 bases outside the gene matches. The V gene's germline CDR1 is SGHRS and CDR2 YFSETQ. The CDR3 runs 15 residues. CDR3 in amino acids: CASSGSGDSTDTQYF. The CDR3 bases are TGCGCCAGCAGCGGTAGCGGGGACAGCACAGATACGCAGTATTTT.

The chain carries TRBV2 and TRBJ1-2; D unresolved. The ends were cut back, 7 bases at V and 2 bases at J, with 5 bases in the middle. The CDR3 length is 11 residues. CDR1 SNHLY and CDR2 FYNNEI come from the germline V gene. For the CDR3, the DNA is TGTGCCAGCAATGGCAACTATGGCTACACCTTC. It specifies CASNGNYGYTF.

This clone was observed once. The genes are TRBV2 and TRBJ2-5, with TRBD1 identical over 7 bases. CDR1 and CDR2 (germline): SNHLY, FYNNEI. CDR3 length: 15 residues. J lost 2 bases, V lost 3 bases, and 6 bases had no gene match. The CDR3 bases are TGTGCCAGCAGTGATTCTATGGGACAGCAAGAGACCCAGTACTTC. Translating gives CASSDSMGQQETQYF.

The chain couples TRBV11-2 to TRBJ2-7, with D hard to call. The V end was cut by 1 base, the J end by 3 bases, with 4 bases between. The CDR3 contains 12 residues. The germline V gene has CDR1 SGHAT and CDR2 FQNNGV. The CDR3 here is CASSLVHYEQYF. The CDR3 DNA sequence: TGTGCCAGCAGCTTAGTTCACTACGAGCAGTACTTC.

This chain links TRBV19 with TRBJ1-3; D possibly corresponds to TRBD1 (6 bases). The CDR3 covers 13 residues. Germline V gives CDR1 LNHDA, CDR2 SQIVND (reference sequence). Trimming left V 6 bases short and J 4 bases short, with 10 bases between. This chain's CDR3 is CASRQGIGNTIYF. The CDR3 nucleotides read TGTGCCAGTAGACAGGGAATCGGAAACACCATATATTTT.

This rearrangement joins TRBV6-1 to TRBJ2-3; D is perhaps TRBD2 (5 bases). From germline, CDR1 is MNHNS and CDR2 SASEGT. Deletions cut 4 bases from V and 0 bases from J, with 17 bases between. This CDR3 comprises 17 residues. CDR3 sequence: CASSARDLASSTDTQYF. The CDR3 DNA sequence: TGTGCCAGCAGTGCCAGAGACCTAGCTTCAAGCACAGATACGCAGTATTTT.

The table lists this clone with a few counts. The chain has TRBV28 and TRBJ1-5, with 8 bases lining up with TRBD1. V was pared by 5 bases and J by 0 bases, with 15 bases of the junction left unmatched. Germline V gene data show CDR1 as MDHEN and CDR2 as SYDVKM. This CDR3 region has 19 residues. CDR3 nucleotides: TGTGCCAGCAGTGGGCCTAAAACAGGGGGGCTTTATAGCAATCAGCCCCAGCATTTT. Encoded protein: CASSGPKTGGLYSNQPQHF.

The chain carries TRBV7-2 and TRBJ2-1; 11 nucleotides line up with TRBD2. V gave up 0 bases and J gave up 5 bases; unmatched junction bases: 3. The CDR3 spans 16 residues. Germline V CDR1 and CDR2: SGHTA, FQGNSA. CDR3 nucleotides: TGTGCCAGCAGCTTAGCTGGGACTAGCGGCGACAATGAGCAGTTCTTC. This gives the protein CASSLAGTSGDNEQFF.

This chain links TRBV7-3 with TRBJ2-2, with a tentative D call TRBD1 (5 bases). This CDR3 contains 13 residues. The V gene's germline CDR1 is SGHTA and CDR2 FQGTGA. Trimming took 4 bases from V and 6 from J, leaving 9 bases between them. The CDR3 DNA follows: TGTGCCAGCAGCTCCAGGGTGGCCGGGGAGCTGTTTTTT. Encoded protein: CASSSRVAGELFF. The whole variable domain, filled in from reference TRBV7-3 and TRBJ2-2, reads GAGVSQTPSNKVTEKGKYVELRCDPISGHTALYWYRQSLGQGPEFLIYFQGTGAADDSGLPNDRFFAVRPEGSVSTLKIQRTERGDSAVYLCASSSRVAGELFFGEGSRLTVL.

The chain employs TRBV19 and TRBJ1-2; D perhaps matches TRBD1 (5 bases). CDR3 length: 14 residues. Germline lookup yields CDR1 LNHDA and CDR2 SQIVND (reference sequence). Trimming stripped 5 bases from V and 4 bases from J, with 14 bases between. CDR3 nucleotide sequence: TGTGCCAGTAGTGGGTGGGGCGCTGGCTATGGCTACACCTTC. It yields the protein CASSGWGAGYGYTF.